This T cell receptor (beta chain) is from a study of cytomegalovirus exposure and HLA in healthy donors. Overall study results and limits: Investigators reported 164 TCR beta chains as tied to cytomegalovirus. Rare TCR sequences predominated, though certain public TCRs were found in many donors. In the 90 to 150 validation repertoires, approximately 94% of cluster scores exceeded 0, per a later analysis.

This table comes from immunoSEQ multiplex PCR, and its TCRdb copy is limited to in-frame clones, with some not included. The table records about 43,000 clones, 80% to 95% of them present only once. Germline trimming cut 8 bases from V and 7 bases from J; bases unmatched to any gene: 2. Germline-derived CDR1 and CDR2 are WNHNN and SYGVQD (reference sequence). This CDR3 region has 13 residues. The donors were in the roughly 130-subject validation cohort, distinct from the roughly 670-subject first cohort. Note on this clone: Its antigen is currently unknown.

The source of this sequence is a young man in good health and CMV-seronegative. The chain is built from TRBV10-1 and TRBJ1-6, with TRBD1 matching over 10 bases. Sample: PBMCs. CDR3 sequence: CASGTGVNSPLHF. DNA of the CDR3: TGCGCCAGCGGGACAGGGGTGAATTCACCCCTCCACTTT.